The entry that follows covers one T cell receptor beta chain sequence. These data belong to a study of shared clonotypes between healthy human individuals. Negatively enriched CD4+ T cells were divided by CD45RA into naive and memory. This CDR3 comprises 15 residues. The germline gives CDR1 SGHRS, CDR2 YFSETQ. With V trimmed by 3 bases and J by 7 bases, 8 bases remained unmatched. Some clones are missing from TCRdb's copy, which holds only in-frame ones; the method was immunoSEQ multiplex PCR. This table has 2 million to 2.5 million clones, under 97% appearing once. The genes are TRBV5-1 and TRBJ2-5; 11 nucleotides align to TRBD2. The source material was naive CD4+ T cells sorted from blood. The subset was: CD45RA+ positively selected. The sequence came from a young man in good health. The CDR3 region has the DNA TGCGCCAGCAGCTCCCGGACTAGCGGGTTACGGACCCAGTACTTC. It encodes CASSSRTSGLRTQYF. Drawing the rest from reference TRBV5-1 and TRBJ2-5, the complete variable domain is KAGVTQTPRYLIKTRGQQVTLSCSPISGHRSVSWYQQTPGQGLQFLFEYFSETQRNKGNFPGRFSGRQFSNSRSEMNVSTLELGDSALYLCASSSRTSGLRTQYFGPGTRLLVL.